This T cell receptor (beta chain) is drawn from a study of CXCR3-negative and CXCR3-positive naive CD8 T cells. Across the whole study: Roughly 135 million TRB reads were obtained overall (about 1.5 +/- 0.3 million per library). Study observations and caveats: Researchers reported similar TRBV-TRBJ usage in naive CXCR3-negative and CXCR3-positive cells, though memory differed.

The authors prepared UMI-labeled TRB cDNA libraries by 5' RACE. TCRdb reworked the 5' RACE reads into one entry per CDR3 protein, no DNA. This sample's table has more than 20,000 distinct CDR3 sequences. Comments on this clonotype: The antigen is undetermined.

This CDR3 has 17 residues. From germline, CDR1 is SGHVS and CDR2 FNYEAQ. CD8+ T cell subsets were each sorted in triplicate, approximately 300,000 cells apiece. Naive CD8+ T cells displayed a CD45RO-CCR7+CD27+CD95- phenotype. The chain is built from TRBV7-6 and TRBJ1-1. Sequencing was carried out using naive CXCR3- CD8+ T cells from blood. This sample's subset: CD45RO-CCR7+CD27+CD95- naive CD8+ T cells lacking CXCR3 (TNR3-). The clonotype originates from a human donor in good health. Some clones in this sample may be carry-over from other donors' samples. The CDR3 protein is CASSPSGALRMNTEAFF.